The 24 T cell receptor beta chains given below trace back to one sample, sequenced in a study of T cell responses to AZD1222 COVID-19 vaccine. Sequenced by immunoSEQ multiplex PCR; TCRdb stores in-frame clones only, minus some. The sample comprises 100,000 to 150,000 clones, 87% of which are singletons, and approximately 1.5% rests with the top ten. Sequencing was performed on peripheral blood, taken on day 0 of AZD1222 vaccination. The receptors originated from an adult in good health.

The chain couples TRBV6-4 to TRBJ2-1, with TRBD2 matching 12 bases. Germline lookup yields CDR1 MRHNA and CDR2 SNTAGT. The junction had 1 base not matched to a gene; V was cut back by 2 bases and J by 2 bases. The CDR3 has 16 residues. CDR3 amino acids: CASSDRTSGAYNEQFF. CDR3 in DNA: TGTGCCAGCAGTGACCGGACTAGCGGGGCCTACAATGAGCAGTTCTTC.

CDR3 in amino acids: CASIGDRQVGYTF. The CDR3 bases are TGTGCCAGCATAGGGGACAGGCAGGTTGGCTACACCTTC. The chain uses TRBV6-5 and TRBJ1-2, with TRBD1 matching over 8 bases. The CDR3 is 13 residues long. From germline, CDR1 is MNHEY and CDR2 SVGAGI. With V trimmed by 7 bases and J by 7 bases, 8 bases remained unmatched.

DNA of the CDR3: TGCGCCAGCAGCCAAGATGGGTATTATAATAGCAATCAGCCCCAGCATTTT. Translated, it gives CASSQDGYYNSNQPQHF. This chain joins TRBV4-1 and TRBJ1-5, with D unclear. The V gene's germline CDR1 is MGHRA and CDR2 YSYEKL. The CDR3 covers 17 residues. Trimming left V 0 bases short and J 0 bases short, with 12 bases between.

The chain couples TRBV5-5 to TRBJ2-2; possibly TRBD1 or TRBD2 for D (5 bases each). CDR1 and CDR2 from the germline V gene are SGHKS and YYEKEE (reference sequence). The CDR3 runs to 15 residues. The V end was cut by 4 bases, the J end by 6 bases, with 16 bases between. CDR3 coding DNA: TGTGCCAGCAGCCGCCCTACGCAGGGACCCGGGGAGCTGTTTTTT. Its protein product is CASSRPTQGPGELFF.

This clone was recorded once. The gene calls are TRBV19 and TRBJ1-1; no definite D call. V lost 5 bases to trimming and J lost 1 base, with 11 bases between them. There are 14 residues in the CDR3. Germline V gene data show CDR1 as LNHDA and CDR2 as SQIVND (reference sequence). Here the CDR3 reads CASSVTRRNTEAFF. CDR3 sequence (DNA): TGTGCCAGTAGTGTCACCCGACGGAACACTGAAGCTTTCTTT. Using reference TRBV19 and TRBJ1-1 for the parts outside the CDR3, the full variable domain is DGGITQSPKYLFRKEGQNVTLSCEQNLNHDAMYWYRQDPGQGLRLIYYSQIVNDFQKGDIAEGYSVSREKKESFPLTVTSAQKNPTAFYLCASSVTRRNTEAFFGQGTRLTVV.

V is TRBV18 and J is TRBJ2-7, with 9 bases aligning to TRBD1. CDR1 and CDR2 (germline): KGHSH, LQKENI. CDR3 length: 14 residues. V trimming: 4 bases; J trimming: 4 bases; junction bases outside the gene matches: 5. CDR3 sequence reads: CASSLGTGNYEQYF. The CDR3, as DNA: TGTGCCAGCTCACTCGGGACAGGGAATTACGAGCAGTACTTC.

This clone was picked up a small number of times. J is TRBJ2-7 and V is TRBV9, with 7 bases aligning to TRBD2. The CDR3 is 13 residues long. The trim removed 5 bases at V and 4 bases at J, leaving 6 bases unmatched. The germline gives CDR1 SGDLS, CDR2 YYNGEE. CDR3 loop: CASRASGGYEQYF. The CDR3 region has the DNA TGTGCCAGCAGGGCTAGCGGTGGTTACGAGCAGTACTTC.

The chain combines TRBV18 with TRBJ1-6; D uncertain. Germline V CDR1 and CDR2: KGHSH, LQKENI. CDR3 size: 15 residues. The V end lost 3 bases, the J end lost 3 bases, and 9 bases lay between the germline ends. The CDR3 region has the DNA TGTGCCAGCTCACCTCCGGGAAACTATAATTCACCCCTCCACTTT. Its protein product is CASSPPGNYNSPLHF.

The chain employs TRBV10-3 and TRBJ1-5, with D uncertain. CDR1 is ENHRY and CDR2 is SYGVKD in the germline V gene. Trimming took off 6 bases at V and 5 bases at J, with 11 bases between the two ends. CDR3 length: 13 amino acids. CDR3 DNA sequence: TGTGCCATCAGCCCTCAAGCCGATCAGCCCCAGCATTTT. It translates to CAISPQADQPQHF.

The chain employs TRBV20-1 and TRBJ2-1, with TRBD2 identical over 8 bases. Unmatched junction bases numbered 7, after V lost 6 bases and J lost 12 bases. The CDR3 is 11 amino acids. Germline loops: CDR1 DFQATT, CDR2 SNEGSKA (reference sequence). The CDR3 DNA reads TGCAGTGCGTCACCCGGGACTAGGCAGTTCTTC. It codes for CSASPGTRQFF.

The V gene is TRBV19, the J gene TRBJ2-1; 9 positions agree with TRBD2. Trimming at V came to 0 bases and at J to 0 bases, leaving 6 bases not matched to a gene. The germline gives CDR1 LNHDA, CDR2 SQIVND (reference sequence). The CDR3 runs 18 residues. CDR3 bases: TGTGCCAGTAGTATAGAAGCTAGCGGGATAGTCTCCTACAATGAGCAGTTCTTC. It codes for CASSIEASGIVSYNEQFF.

The V call is TRBV19, the J call TRBJ2-1; D is ambiguous. V was pared by 9 bases and J by 0 bases, with 12 bases between. CDR3 size: 14 residues. Germline assignment: CDR1 LNHDA and CDR2 SQIVND (reference sequence). The CDR3 region has the DNA TGTGCCAGCGCAACTCAAGGCTCCTACAATGAGCAGTTCTTC. It specifies CASATQGSYNEQFF.

Notes on this clone: Germline is not matched at one junction end, which may reflect a read error. The chain joins TRBV7-9 to TRBJ2-7; 11 nucleotides match TRBD2. CDR3 length: 15 residues. CDR1 and CDR2 (germline): SEHNR, FQNEAQ (reference sequence). The CDR3 sequence: CASSRSGGASHEQYF. The CDR3 DNA reads as TGTGCCAGCAGTCGTAGCGGGGGGGCCTCCCACGAGCAGTACTTC.

V and J are TRBV5-6 and TRBJ2-7, with 7 bases aligning to TRBD1. This CDR3 spans 12 amino acids. Trimming cost V 3 bases and J 3 bases; bases outside gene matches: 0. Germline V CDR1 and CDR2: SGHDT, YYEEEE. CDR3 nucleotides: TGTGCCAGCAGCTGGACAGGCTACGAGCAGTACTTC. It translates to CASSWTGYEQYF. Based on the CDR3 plus reference TRBV5-6 and TRBJ2-7, the full variable domain is DAGVTQSPTHLIKTRGQQVTLRCSPKSGHDTVSWYQQALGQGPQFIFQYYEEEERQRGNFPDRFSGHQFPNYSSELNVNALLLGDSALYLCASSWTGYEQYFGPGTRLTVT.

V is TRBV20-1 and J is TRBJ2-1; D might be TRBD1 or TRBD2, each matching 5 bases. Germline CDR1 and CDR2: DFQATT and SNEGSKA (reference sequence). The CDR3 consists of 15 residues. Trimming took off 3 bases at V and 2 bases at J, with 14 bases between the two ends. In DNA, the CDR3 is TGCAGTGCTAGTATCCCCGGGGACCCCTACAATGAGCAGTTCTTC. Amino acid sequence: CSASIPGDPYNEQFF.

This chain uses TRBV19 with TRBJ1-1; possibly TRBD1 for D (5 bases). The CDR3 has 14 amino acids. Germline V lookup: CDR1 LNHDA, CDR2 SQIVND (reference sequence). The germline V and J ends were trimmed by 9 bases and 1 base, with 15 bases remaining between them. The CDR3 DNA follows: TGTGCCAGCGGGACGATTGGGGGGAACACTGAAGCTTTCTTT. The encoded protein is CASGTIGGNTEAFF.

The chain carries TRBV6-2 or TRBV6-3 and TRBJ1-5; no firm D call. The CDR3 runs 12 residues. Deletions cut 0 bases from V and 5 bases from J, with 2 bases between. The germline CDR1 and CDR2 sequences are MNHEY and SVGEGT. Here the CDR3 reads CASSYSHQPQHF. The CDR3 DNA follows: TGTGCCAGCAGTTACTCACATCAGCCCCAGCATTTT.

The rearrangement links TRBV28 to TRBJ1-2; 8 bases are shared with TRBD1. The CDR3 runs to 14 residues. The V segment lost 5 bases and the J segment 8 bases; nucleotides outside the gene matches: 10. Germline-derived CDR1 and CDR2 are MDHEN and SYDVKM. CDR3 DNA: TGTGCCAGCAGTCGAACAGGGGGAGGGAAAGGCTACACCTTC. Encoded protein: CASSRTGGGKGYTF.

The chain is built from TRBV28 and TRBJ2-1, with D uncertain. With 8 bases removed from V and 2 bases from J, the gap between germline ends came to 13 bases. Germline CDR1 reads MDHEN; CDR2 reads SYDVKM. CDR3 length equals 14 residues. CDR3 nucleotide sequence: TGTGCCAGCCGTGGTCTGGGGACCTACAATGAGCAGTTCTTC. Translation gives CASRGLGTYNEQFF.

The genes are TRBV3-1 (or the pseudogene TRBV3-2) and TRBJ1-4; possibly TRBD1 for D (5 bases). Germline CDR1 and CDR2: LGHDT and YNNKEL (reference sequence). Trimming shortened V by 4 bases and J by 9 bases, and 15 bases separated the two germline ends. This CDR3 contains 14 residues. The CDR3 region is CASSPKTRDQKLFF. Written as DNA, the CDR3 is TGTGCCAGCAGCCCAAAAACCCGGGACCAAAAACTGTTTTTT.

V gene TRBV15 combines with J gene TRBJ1-1; a weak D match, TRBD1 (6 bases). The germline gives CDR1 LNHNV, CDR2 YYDKDF (reference sequence). V gave up 0 bases and J gave up 0 bases, with 11 bases separating them. The CDR3 loop spans 16 amino acids. CDR3 in amino acids: CATSRDRTVMNTEAFF. The CDR3 coding sequence is TGTGCCACCAGCAGAGACCGGACAGTGATGAACACTGAAGCTTTCTTT. Based on the CDR3 plus reference TRBV15 and TRBJ1-1, the full variable domain is DAMVIQNPRYQVTQFGKPVTLSCSQTLNHNVMYWYQQKSSQAPKLLFHYYDKDFNNEADTPDNFQSRRPNTSFCFLDIRSPGLGDTAMYLCATSRDRTVMNTEAFFGQGTRLTVV.

This clone was picked up a small number of times. V gene TRBV19 combines with J gene TRBJ1-5; tentatively, D is TRBD1 (5 bases). The CDR3 covers 14 residues. CDR1 and CDR2 from the germline V gene are LNHDA and SQIVND (reference sequence). The germline V and J ends were trimmed by 5 bases and 1 base, with 9 bases remaining between them. The CDR3 reads CASSDWGSNQPQHF. The CDR3 coding sequence is TGTGCCAGTAGTGATTGGGGGAGCAATCAGCCCCAGCATTTT.

CDR3 nucleotides: TGTGCCAGCACCCCCCCAGGGAGCGGGGGGTTCCAAGAGACCCAGTACTTC. Amino acids: CASTPPGSGGFQETQYF. V and J are TRBV7-8 and TRBJ2-5, with 9 bases that match TRBD2. The V gene end was trimmed by 7 bases and the J gene end by 1 base; junction bases not matched to a gene: 13. This CDR3 is built from 17 residues. Per germline, CDR1 SGHVS and CDR2 FQNEAQ.

The rearrangement joins TRBV5-1 to TRBJ2-7, with TRBD1 matching 9 bases. The CDR3 spans 15 residues. From germline, CDR1 is SGHRS and CDR2 YFSETQ. V trimming: 0 bases; J trimming: 9 bases; junction bases outside the gene matches: 10. The CDR3 bases are TGCGCCAGCAGCTTGGAGCTGGGACAGGGTATAGGGCAGTACTTC. Its translation: CASSLELGQGIGQYF.